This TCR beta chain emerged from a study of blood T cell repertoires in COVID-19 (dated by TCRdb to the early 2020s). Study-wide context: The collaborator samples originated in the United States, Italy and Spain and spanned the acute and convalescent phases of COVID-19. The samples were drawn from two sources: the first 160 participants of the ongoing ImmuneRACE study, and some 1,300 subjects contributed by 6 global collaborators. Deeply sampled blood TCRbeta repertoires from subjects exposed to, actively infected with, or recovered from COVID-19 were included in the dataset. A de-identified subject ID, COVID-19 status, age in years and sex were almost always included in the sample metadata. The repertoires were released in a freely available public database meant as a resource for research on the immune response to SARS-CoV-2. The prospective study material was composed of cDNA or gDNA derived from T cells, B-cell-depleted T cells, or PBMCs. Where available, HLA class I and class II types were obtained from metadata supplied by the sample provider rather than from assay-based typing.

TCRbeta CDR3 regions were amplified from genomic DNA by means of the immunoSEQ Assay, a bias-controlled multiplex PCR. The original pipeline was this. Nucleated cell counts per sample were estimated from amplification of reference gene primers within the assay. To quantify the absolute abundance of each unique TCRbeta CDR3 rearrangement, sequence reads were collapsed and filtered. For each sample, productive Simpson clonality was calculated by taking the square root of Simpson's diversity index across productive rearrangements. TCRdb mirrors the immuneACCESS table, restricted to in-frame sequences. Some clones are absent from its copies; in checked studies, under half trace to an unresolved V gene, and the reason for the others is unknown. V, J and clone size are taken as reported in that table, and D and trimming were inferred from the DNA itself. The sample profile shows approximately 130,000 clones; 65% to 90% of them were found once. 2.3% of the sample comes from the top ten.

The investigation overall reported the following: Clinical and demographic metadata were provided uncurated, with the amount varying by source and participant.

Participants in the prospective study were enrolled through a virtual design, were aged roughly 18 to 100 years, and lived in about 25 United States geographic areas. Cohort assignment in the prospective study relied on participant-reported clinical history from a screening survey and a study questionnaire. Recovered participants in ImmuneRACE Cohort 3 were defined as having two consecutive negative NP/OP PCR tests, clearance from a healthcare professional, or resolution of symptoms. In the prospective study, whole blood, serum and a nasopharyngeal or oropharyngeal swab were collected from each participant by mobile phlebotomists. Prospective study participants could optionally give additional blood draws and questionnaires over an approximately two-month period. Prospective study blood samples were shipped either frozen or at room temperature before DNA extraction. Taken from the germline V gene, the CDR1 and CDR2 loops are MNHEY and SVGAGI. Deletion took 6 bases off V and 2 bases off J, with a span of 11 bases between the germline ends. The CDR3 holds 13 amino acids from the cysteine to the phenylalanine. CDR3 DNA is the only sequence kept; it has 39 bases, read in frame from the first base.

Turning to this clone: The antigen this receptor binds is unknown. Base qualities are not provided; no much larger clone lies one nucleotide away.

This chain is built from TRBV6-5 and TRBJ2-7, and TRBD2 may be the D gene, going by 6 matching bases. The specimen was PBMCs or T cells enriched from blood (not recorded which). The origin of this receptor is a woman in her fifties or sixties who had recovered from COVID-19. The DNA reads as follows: TGTGCCAGCAGGCGACGGGGGACCTACGAGCAGTACTTC. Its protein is CASRRRGTYEQYF.